This T cell receptor beta chain was identified in a study of cytomegalovirus exposure and HLA in healthy donors. Study-level findings and limits: In vitro assays verified that a few CMV-associated chains recognized CMV antigens specifically. For presence/absence analyses, sequencing depth was assumed to be roughly uniform across donors. A missense variant in DCLRE1C was later tied to TCR beta V- and J-gene trimming.

This CDR3 has 15 residues. Germline V CDR1 and CDR2: SGHRS, YFSETQ. V gave up 0 bases and J gave up 4 bases, with 14 bases separating them. Points on this clone: What it recognizes is unknown.

PCR used 60 Vbeta primers and 13 Jbeta primers. TCRdb's table, derived via immunoSEQ multiplex PCR, lists solely in-frame clones and lacks some. The repertoire has some 130,000 clones, about 74% of them found once; the top ten carry about 1%. The donors (healthy individuals) were bone marrow donors. The receptor was isolated from an older woman in good health and CMV-seronegative. Sequenced input: PBMCs. The rearrangement uses TRBV5-1 and TRBJ2-7; possibly TRBD2 for D (6 bases). The CDR3 sequence is CASSLAQGREYEQYF. CDR3 sequence (DNA): TGCGCCAGCAGCTTGGCTCAGGGCCGGGAGTACGAGCAGTACTTC.